Listed here are 14 T cell receptor beta chains from one sample, sequenced in a study of graft-versus-host responses after intestinal transplantation. The assay was immunoSEQ multiplex PCR, and TCRdb's table has in-frame clones only and misses some. The sample has roughly 14,000 clones, about 34% seen once. The culture paired approximately 200,000 irradiated violet-dye-labeled stimulators with approximately 200,000 CFSE-labeled responders. Sequencing was performed on alloreactive CD8+ T cells from a mixed lymphocyte reaction culture, taken before intestinal transplant. Subset defined: CFSE-low proliferating T cells sorted from roughly 6-day pre-transplant mixed lymphocyte reaction (GvH or HvG direction). Source of these receptors: a human patient who received an intestinal transplant.

In its sample, this clone was seen a few times. This chain joins TRBV15 and TRBJ2-7, with TRBD1 matching over 10 bases. CDR1 is LNHNV and CDR2 is YYDKDF in the germline V gene (reference sequence). This CDR3 has 16 residues. The V gene end was trimmed by 3 bases and the J gene end by 2 bases; junction bases not matched to a gene: 7. The CDR3, as DNA: TGTGCCACCAGCAGCCGGGACAGGGGAGTGCCCTACGAGCAGTACTTC. Translation: CATSSRDRGVPYEQYF.

The J gene is TRBJ1-1, the V gene TRBV2, with 12 bases identical to TRBD1. Germline trimming cut 3 bases from V and 3 bases from J; bases unmatched to any gene: 5. Germline V gene sequence: CDR1 SNHLY, CDR2 FYNNEI. CDR3 length: 16 residues. The CDR3 region is CASSDTRDRGHTEAFF. CDR3 DNA: TGTGCCAGCAGTGACACCCGGGACAGGGGGCACACTGAAGCTTTCTTT.

This clone was recorded a few times. V is TRBV5-4 and J is TRBJ1-1; a possible D gene is TRBD1 (5 bases). CDR1 and CDR2 from the germline V gene are SGHNT and YYREEE (reference sequence). CDR3 length equals 12 residues. The V end was cut by 2 bases, the J end by 5 bases, with 7 bases between. CDR3 residues: CASSFGATEAFF. The CDR3 DNA reads as TGTGCCAGCAGCTTTGGGGCAACTGAAGCTTTCTTT.

This clone has just a few counts. The genes are TRBV30 and TRBJ2-1; 15 nucleotides agree with TRBD2. Trimming took 8 bases from V and 8 from J; bases not matched to a gene: 4. CDR1 and CDR2 (germline): GTSNPN, SVGIG (reference sequence). The CDR3 contains 13 residues. CDR3 sequence: CARTSGGAHEQFF. CDR3 nucleotides: TGTGCCCGGACTAGCGGGGGGGCGCATGAGCAGTTCTTC. Combining the CDR3 with reference TRBV30 and TRBJ2-1 gives the whole variable domain SQTIHQWPATLVQPVGSPLSLECTVEGTSNPNLYWYRQAAGRGLQLLFYSVGIGQISSEVPQNLSASRPQDRQFILSSKKLLLSDSGFYLCARTSGGAHEQFFGPGTRLTVL.

In its sample, this clone was seen once. V usage is TRBV27 and J usage is TRBJ1-1; a possible D gene is TRBD1 (5 bases). Germline CDR1 and CDR2: MNHEY and SMNVEV (reference sequence). Trimming shortened V by 4 bases and J by 4 bases, and 16 bases separated the two germline ends. This CDR3 has 15 residues. For the CDR3, the DNA is TGTGCCAGCAGTTCAGGGTGGGGGAGGAGCACTGAAGCTTTCTTT. This encodes CASSSGWGRSTEAFF.

J is TRBJ1-1 and V is TRBV6-1; no clear D. The V and J ends lost 8 bases and 5 bases respectively, with 9 bases between them. This CDR3 region has 11 residues. Germline assignment: CDR1 MNHNS and CDR2 SASEGT. The CDR3 DNA reads as TGTGCCAGCTTAGACTTGACTGAAGCTTTCTTT. Encoded protein: CASLDLTEAFF.

The table lists this clone with a few counts. This chain connects TRBV6-6 to TRBJ1-5; tentatively, D is TRBD1 (6 bases). Germline V gene lookup returns CDR1 MNHNY and CDR2 SVGAGI (reference sequence). Trimming took off 6 bases at V and 3 bases at J, with 15 bases between the two ends. The CDR3 runs to 15 residues. The CDR3 is CASSQSTGPNQPQHF. The CDR3 DNA reads as TGTGCCAGCAGCCAGTCGACAGGACCCAATCAGCCCCAGCATTTT.

V gene TRBV13 combines with J gene TRBJ2-7; tentative D call: TRBD2 (5 bases). The V end was cut by 5 bases, the J end by 7 bases, with 18 bases between. Germline V gene sequence: CDR1 PRHDT, CDR2 FYEKMQ (reference sequence). The CDR3 totals 14 residues. The CDR3 reads CASSPVRGLGEQYF. DNA of the CDR3: TGTGCCAGCAGCCCGGTTCGAGGGTTGGGTGAGCAGTACTTC.

The V call is TRBV7-8, the J call TRBJ2-1; 13 bases agree with TRBD2. Germline CDR1 reads SGHVS; CDR2 reads FQNEAQ. This CDR3 has 15 residues. J lost 9 bases, V lost 5 bases, and 7 bases had no gene match. CDR3 nucleotide sequence: TGTGCCAGCAGCCTACTAGCGGGGGGGCCGGGTGAGCAGTTCTTC. It yields the protein CASSLLAGGPGEQFF.

This chain joins TRBV15 and TRBJ2-3, with unresolved D. V was cut by 0 bases and J by 2 bases, with 9 bases left in between. Germline V lookup: CDR1 LNHNV, CDR2 YYDKDF (reference sequence). The CDR3 consists of 15 residues. The CDR3 DNA reads TGTGCCACCAGCAGAGAATTTTACAACACAGATACGCAGTATTTT. Translating it yields CATSREFYNTDTQYF.

The rearrangement uses TRBV5-4 and TRBJ2-2; 8 bases are a match to TRBD1. Trimming took 0 bases from V and 6 from J; bases not matched to a gene: 7. The CDR3 extends over 16 amino acids. CDR1 and CDR2 (germline): SGHNT, YYREEE (reference sequence). CDR3 amino acids: CASSLVWTGTSGELFF. CDR3 nucleotides: TGTGCCAGCAGCTTGGTGTGGACAGGGACCTCCGGGGAGCTGTTTTTT.

The chain combines TRBV11-3 with TRBJ2-7; 12 bases are shared with TRBD2. In germline, CDR1 is SGHNT, CDR2 YENEEA. V lost 0 bases and J lost 3; bases outside the gene matches: 12. The CDR3 spans 19 residues. CDR3 DNA sequence: TGTGCCAGCAGCTTAGAAGGGCTAGCGGGGGGGCCAATCGGCTACGAGCAGTACTTC. This translates into CASSLEGLAGGPIGYEQYF. Complete variable domain (other parts from reference TRBV11-3 and TRBJ2-7): EAGVVQSPRYKIIEKKQPVAFWCNPISGHNTLYWYLQNLGQGPELLIRYENEEAVDDSQLPKDRFSAERLKGVDSTLKIQPAELGDSAVYLCASSLEGLAGGPIGYEQYFGPGTRLTVT.

The gene calls are TRBV27 and TRBJ1-2, with a tentative D call TRBD1 (6 bases). Germline CDR1 and CDR2: MNHEY and SMNVEV (reference sequence). The CDR3 is 15 amino acids. V gave up 7 bases and J gave up 8 bases, with 23 bases separating them. The CDR3 DNA sequence: TGTGCCAGCAAACCGAAACAGGGCCCCCAGGTGGGCTACACCTTC. This sequence encodes CASKPKQGPQVGYTF.

This clone was picked up a small number of times. The genes are TRBV4-3 and TRBJ1-3; D is unresolved. The CDR3 covers 15 residues. CDR1 is LGHNA and CDR2 is YSLEER in the germline V gene. Trimming removed 4 bases at V and 1 base at J, with 11 bases between. CDR3: CASSPSPGSGNTIYF. In DNA form, the CDR3 reads TGCGCCAGCAGCCCGAGCCCGGGGTCTGGAAACACCATATATTTT.